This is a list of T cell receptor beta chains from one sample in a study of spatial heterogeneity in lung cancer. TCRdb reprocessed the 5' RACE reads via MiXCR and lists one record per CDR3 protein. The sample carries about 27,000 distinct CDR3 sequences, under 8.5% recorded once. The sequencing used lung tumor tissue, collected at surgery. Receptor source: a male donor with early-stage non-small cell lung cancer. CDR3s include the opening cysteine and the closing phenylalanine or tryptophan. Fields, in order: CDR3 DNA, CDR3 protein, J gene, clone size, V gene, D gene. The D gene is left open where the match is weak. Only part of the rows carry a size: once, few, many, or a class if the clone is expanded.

TGTGCCAGCAGCTTAGACCCGCGAGGGAGTGCGGCAGATACGCAGTATTTT	CASSLDPRGSAADTQYF	TRBJ2-3	.	TRBV11-2	.
TGTGCCAGCACAATAAACAGGGGGCCTGGGACTGAAGCTTTCTTT	CASTINRGPGTEAFF	TRBJ1-1	many	TRBV18	TRBD1
TGTGCCAGCAGCTTAAAGTGGACCGGGGGAGACGAGACCCAGTACTTC	CASSLKWTGGDETQYF	TRBJ2-5	.	TRBV11-2	.
TGTGCCAGCAGCCCAACGCGGGGGGCAGATACGCAGTATTTT	CASSPTRGADTQYF	TRBJ2-3	.	TRBV11-3	TRBD2
TGTGCCAGCAGCTCGGGACTAGCGAACGGGGAGCTGTTTTTT	CASSSGLANGELFF	TRBJ2-2	many	TRBV7-2	TRBD2
TGCGCCAGCAGCTTGGAGGTAAGGGCCCTTGAAGCTTTCTTT	CASSLEVRALEAFF	TRBJ1-1	many	TRBV5-1	.
TGTGCCAGCAGCTTGGACGCGAACACCGGGGAGCTGTTTTTT	CASSLDANTGELFF	TRBJ2-2	.	TRBV7-2	.
TGCGCCAGCAGCCAAGGGTGGACCCCGGGCTCTGGAAACACCATATATTTT	CASSQGWTPGSGNTIYF	TRBJ1-3	many	TRBV4-3	.
TGTGCCAGCAGCTTCCAGATGGAAGAGACCCAGTACTTC	CASSFQMEETQYF	TRBJ2-5	.	TRBV7-8	.
TGTGCCAGCAGCTTAGCGCAAGCGGGGGGGCAGCATGAGCAGTTCTTC	CASSLAQAGGQHEQFF	TRBJ2-1	.	TRBV7-2	TRBD2
TGTGCCAGCAGTTACGGCTACAATGAGCAGTTCTTC	CASSYGYNEQFF	TRBJ2-1	.	TRBV6-2/TRBV6-3	.
TGTGCCAGCAGCGTGACCGGGACCCACTCCTACGAGCAGTACTTC	CASSVTGTHSYEQYF	TRBJ2-7	.	TRBV5-6	.
TGTGCCAGCAGCTTTGCGGGGGAGAATCAGCCCCAGCATTTT	CASSFAGENQPQHF	TRBJ1-5	.	TRBV28	.
TGTGCCAGCAGTTTAGCGGGGGCAATCCAAGAGACCCAGTACTTC	CASSLAGAIQETQYF	TRBJ2-5	few	TRBV6-2/TRBV6-3	TRBD2
TGTGCCAGCAGTCGAACAGGGGGCGCGAGAAACATTCAGTACTTC	CASSRTGGARNIQYF	TRBJ2-4	few	TRBV6-5	TRBD1
TGTGCCAGCAGCCAAGACGGGGGGGGCGAAGGCACAGATACGCAGTATTTT	CASSQDGGGEGTDTQYF	TRBJ2-3	.	TRBV4-2	TRBD2
TGTGCCAGCAGCTTAATTTACTATGGCTACACCTTC	CASSLIYYGYTF	TRBJ1-2	.	TRBV7-9	.
TGTGCCAGCAGCCAAGGGCAGGATCAGCCCCAGCATTTT	CASSQGQDQPQHF	TRBJ1-5	many	TRBV7-2	.
TGCAGTGCAAAGGAGGGGGTGAATGAGCAGTTCTTC	CSAKEGVNEQFF	TRBJ2-1	few	TRBV20-1	.
TGTGCCAGCAGCGTAGAAGGGACAGCTGGAAACACCATATATTTT	CASSVEGTAGNTIYF	TRBJ1-3	many	TRBV9	TRBD1
TGTGCCAGCTCCCGGGACAGGGATAGTGGAAAACTGTTTTTT	CASSRDRDSGKLFF	TRBJ1-4	.	TRBV18	TRBD1
TGTGCCAGCTCACCCGGACAGTTTAACTATGGCTACACCTTC	CASSPGQFNYGYTF	TRBJ1-2	many	TRBV18	.
TGCGCCAGCAGCTCCAACCCTCAGGTTTCCAATGAGCAGTTCTTC	CASSSNPQVSNEQFF	TRBJ2-1	few	TRBV5-1	.
TGTGCCAGCTCACCAGGAGAGGGTCTTAGCAATCAGCCCCAGCATTTT	CASSPGEGLSNQPQHF	TRBJ1-5	.	TRBV18	.
TGCAGTGCTAGAGAAGGGACAGGAAATACTGAAGCTTTCTTT	CSAREGTGNTEAFF	TRBJ1-1	medium-sized	TRBV20-1	TRBD1
TGTGCTAGCAGTGGAGGCTACGAGCAGTACTTC	CASSGGYEQYF	TRBJ2-7	few	TRBV19	.
TGTGCCAGCAGGGAACAGGGGGTTTGGGGCAATCAGCCCCAGCATTTT	CASREQGVWGNQPQHF	TRBJ1-5	medium-sized	TRBV28	TRBD1
TGTGCCAGCAGTTTAGGCCAGGACCCCGGACATTCACCCCTCCACTTT	CASSLGQDPGHSPLHF	TRBJ1-6	few	TRBV27	.
TGTGCCAGCATCGACAGGGGTCGGAGCTCCTACGAGCAGTACTTC	CASIDRGRSSYEQYF	TRBJ2-7	many	TRBV28	TRBD1
TGTGCCAGCAGTTGGTCCCAGACCCAGTACTTC	CASSWSQTQYF	TRBJ2-5	medium-sized	TRBV12-3/TRBV12-4	.
TGTGCCAGCCGCTCGGCACTGGGGAAAGCTTTCTTT	CASRSALGKAFF	TRBJ1-1	many	TRBV12-3/TRBV12-4	.
TGTGCCAGCAGTTACTCCGGGCCCCAGCATTTT	CASSYSGPQHF	TRBJ1-5	.	TRBV6-2/TRBV6-3	.
TGTGCCAGCAGCTTAATGCGGGAGAACACTGAAGCTTTCTTT	CASSLMRENTEAFF	TRBJ1-1	many	TRBV7-9	.
TGTGCCAGCAGTTTTTCTAGAACCCCTCTCAATGAGCAGTTCTTC	CASSFSRTPLNEQFF	TRBJ2-1	.	TRBV6-2/TRBV6-3	.
TGTGCCAGCAGCCATGGGGGATCCTACGAGCAGTACTTC	CASSHGGSYEQYF	TRBJ2-7	many	TRBV5-6	.
TGTGCCACCAGTGATTTGATTCAAAACACCGGGGAGCTGTTTTTT	CATSDLIQNTGELFF	TRBJ2-2	few	TRBV24-1	.
TGTGCCAGCAGCTCCCAACAAGGGGCCAACGTCCTGACTTTC	CASSSQQGANVLTF	TRBJ2-6	many	TRBV7-9	.
TGTGCCAGCAGCTCTAGGAGTGGGGATACTGAAGCTTTCTTT	CASSSRSGDTEAFF	TRBJ1-1	many	TRBV7-2	.
TGCGCCAGCAGCACGACAGAACTCCTCTCTGGAAACACCATATATTTT	CASSTTELLSGNTIYF	TRBJ1-3	many	TRBV5-1	.
TGTGCCAGCAGCTGGGGTCCCACCGGGGAGCTGTTTTTT	CASSWGPTGELFF	TRBJ2-2	many	TRBV7-7	.
TGTGCCAGCAGCGTAGGGGCCCGCTACGAGCAGTACTTC	CASSVGARYEQYF	TRBJ2-7	few	TRBV9	.
TGCGCCAGCAGCCCAGCGGGGGGCGAAGAGACCCAGTACTTC	CASSPAGGEETQYF	TRBJ2-5	many	TRBV5-1	TRBD2
TGTGCCAGCAGCCCGCGGGGGAACACCGGGGAGCTGTTTTTT	CASSPRGNTGELFF	TRBJ2-2	.	TRBV7-2	.
TGTGCCAGCACCGCTGAGGTTCTGGAGACCCAGTACTTC	CASTAEVLETQYF	TRBJ2-5	many	TRBV28	.
TGCGCCAGCAGCTCCAGCTACGGGGTCAACACTGAAGCTTTCTTT	CASSSSYGVNTEAFF	TRBJ1-1	many	TRBV5-1	.
TGTGCCAGCAGCGCTCCGACAGGAGGACGTGAAAAACTGTTTTTT	CASSAPTGGREKLFF	TRBJ1-4	few	TRBV14	.
TGTGCCAGCAGCCGATCTCCCGCTTCGGGACCCCAAAGGGGCGACGAGCAGTACTTC	CASSRSPASGPQRGDEQYF	TRBJ2-7	many	TRBV3-1	.
TGCGCCAGCAGCCCCCAGGGAGGGCAGGGAACGGGCGAGCAGTACTTC	CASSPQGGQGTGEQYF	TRBJ2-7	many	TRBV5-1	TRBD2
TGTGCCAGCAGCCTTGGGATCACAGATACGCAGTATTTT	CASSLGITDTQYF	TRBJ2-3	many	TRBV6-6	.
TGTGCCAGCAGCTTAGGCGGGGGGAGCACAGATACGCAGTATTTT	CASSLGGGSTDTQYF	TRBJ2-3	many	TRBV5-1	TRBD2
TGTGCCAGCAGTCCTTACAGGGGGGGTCAGCCCCAGCATTTT	CASSPYRGGQPQHF	TRBJ1-5	many	TRBV28	TRBD1